This T cell receptor beta chain was identified during a study of OX40 agonist ivuxolimab in advanced cancers. Whole-study context: People who had prior anti-PD-1, anti-PD-L1 or anti-CTLA-4 therapy could take part, and around 43% had some.

If patients had autoimmune disease history or systemic immunosuppression, they were excluded. Collection of blood occurred at baseline, at cycle 4 day 1, and at cycle 7 day 1. Sequencing used immunoSEQ multiplex PCR; TCRdb keeps in-frame clones, though not all of them. The sample includes approximately 90,000 clones, roughly 90% seen only once; the top ten take about 0.3%. The V segment lost 0 bases and the J segment 4 bases; nucleotides outside the gene matches: 4. The CDR3 is made up of 15 amino acids. CDR1 and CDR2 (germline): SGHTA, FQGNSA. Sample: CD4+ or CD8+ T cells sorted from blood, taken in a trial of the OX40 agonist ivuxolimab. The origin of this receptor is an adult with an advanced solid tumor such as melanoma, head and neck, liver or kidney cancer. This chain links TRBV7-2 with TRBJ2-7; TRBD2 matches at 9 bases. The CDR3 sequence: CASSLARGGAYEQYF. CDR3 sequence (DNA): TGTGCCAGCAGCTTAGCGCGGGGGGGAGCGTACGAGCAGTACTTC.